The text below deals with one T cell receptor beta chain. What antigen it recognizes has not been identified. The record has no base qualities; no much larger clone is one base away. High-throughput TCR beta sequencing profiled peripheral blood CD8+ and CD4+ T cells from healthy donors, Susac syndrome patients and multiple sclerosis patients. The multiple sclerosis controls were treatment-naive patients who had stable or active relapsing-remitting disease and met the revised McDonald criteria. Bulk CD8+ and CD4+ T cells were purified by magnetic negative isolation, whereas CD8+ TEMRA cells were enriched by FACS. Blood was collected in EDTA tubes and processed within 24 hours, with PBMCs isolated through density gradient centrifugation. PBMCs intended for TCR sequencing were cryopreserved in liquid nitrogen and were subsequently thawed in a 37 degrees C water bath. The sorted or isolated CD4+, CD8+ and CD8+ TEMRA cells had a purity of 90% or higher.

RNA was extracted with the RNeasy kit and roughly 0.45 to 1 ug was reverse transcribed using random hexamers. The immunoSEQ multiplex PCR assay, which covers 54 Vbeta and 13 Jbeta segments, was used to amplify TCR beta CDR3 regions. Bias from PCR amplification was corrected by using a synthetic template baseline for primer optimization and for computational correction. The study's processing was this. Reads were assigned to V, D and J genes according to IMGT and analyzed in immunoSEQ Analyzer, with only productive sequences retained. To calculate clonality, Shannon entropy was normalized by log2 of the number of productive unique sequences and then subtracted from one. Public and private clones were assessed among the 100 most prevalent clones of each patient and control. Clones were defined as Susac-specific if absent from the healthy and MS cohorts, from 1052 published viral clones and from other ImmuneACCESS disease sequences. In TCRdb, the public reads were trimmed at Q25 with fastp and aligned with MiXCR, with productive beta chains retained. Each entry is one CDR3 protein sequence, shown with its most common DNA and genes. The V and J calls were determined by TCRdb, not by the authors. Here the sample has 150,000 to 200,000 distinct CDR3 sequences; under 95% occur a single time. Of the sample, roughly 0.1% falls within the top ten clones.

The sample belongs to a study of CD8 T cells in Susac syndrome (dated by TCRdb to 2018 to 2020). For the wider study: The study used repertoire sequencing to test whether antigen drove CD8+ T cell activation and differentiation in Susac syndrome.

V and J lose 3 bases and 1 base, and a span of 10 bases separates them. Based on the germline V gene, the CDR1 and CDR2 sequences are SGHRS and YFSETQ. The CDR3 holds 14 amino acids from the cysteine to the phenylalanine. CDR3 DNA is the only sequence kept; it has 42 bases, read in frame from the first base. The research as a whole found: The study acknowledged that relatively few individuals were included in the TCR sequencing and HLA analysis.

This sequence originates from a human donor with multiple sclerosis. The receptor chain draws on TRBV5-1 and TRBJ1-1; 6 matching bases give a weak D call of TRBD1. The sequencing input was CD4+ T cells from PBMCs. The CDR3: CASSSATGNTEAFF. The DNA sequence is given as TGCGCCAGCAGCTCGGCGACAGGGAACACTGAAGCTTTCTTT.